Below, 32 T cell receptor beta chains from the same sample are listed, as sequenced in a study of beta chain features in type 1 diabetes. General study findings and limits: The study found moderately but significantly shorter TCRB CDR3s in all four CD4+ subsets of Type 1 diabetes patients.

Expressed TCRB transcripts were sequenced because the isolated RNA had all been reverse transcribed beforehand. TCRdb keeps only in-frame clones here, not all; method: immunoSEQ multiplex PCR. The data hold 300,000 to 400,000 clones, with around 10% observed a single time. No antigen has been assigned to these receptors. The specimen sequenced was central memory CD4+ T cells from blood. All receptors come from a man aged 25-45 years with type 1 diabetes.

There are a few counts of this clone. The J gene is TRBJ2-1, the V gene TRBV5-4, with 16 bases matching TRBD2. Germline assignment: CDR1 SGHNT and CDR2 YYREEE (reference sequence). J lost 9 bases, V lost 3 bases, and 9 bases had no gene match. The CDR3 loop spans 17 amino acids. The chain's CDR3 is CASSWVPGLAGGGEQFF. Written as DNA, the CDR3 is TGTGCCAGCAGCTGGGTGCCGGGACTAGCGGGAGGGGGTGAGCAGTTCTTC.

V usage is TRBV2 and J usage is TRBJ1-2; a possible D gene is TRBD1 (6 bases). Germline V gene data show CDR1 as SNHLY and CDR2 as FYNNEI. With 6 bases removed from V and 5 bases from J, the gap between germline ends came to 16 bases. This CDR3 comprises 14 residues. In DNA, the CDR3 is TGTGCCAGCAGCGAGACCGGGACAAGTTATGGCTACACCTTC. Translation: CASSETGTSYGYTF.

This clone was seen more than once but under ten times. The rearrangement uses TRBV18 and TRBJ2-5; 7 bases are a match to TRBD1. The junction had 11 bases not matched to a gene; V was cut back by 5 bases and J by 2 bases. This CDR3 has 16 residues. The germline V gene encodes CDR1 KGHSH and CDR2 LQKENI. The CDR3 spells CASSTQTGKVQETQYF. CDR3 sequence (DNA): TGTGCCAGCTCAACCCAGACAGGGAAAGTACAAGAGACCCAGTACTTC. The complete variable domain, with remaining parts taken from reference TRBV18 and TRBJ2-5, reads NAGVMQNPRHLVRRRGQEARLRCSPMKGHSHVYWYRQLPEEGLKFMVYLQKENIIDESGMPKERFSAEFPKEGPSILRIQQVVRGDSAAYFCASSTQTGKVQETQYFGPGTRLLVL.

The chain uses TRBV5-1 and TRBJ1-1; D gene ambiguous. This CDR3 region has 15 residues. Trimming took 0 bases from V and 1 from J, leaving 10 bases between them. In germline, CDR1 is SGHRS, CDR2 YFSETQ. This CDR3 is CASSLGSTQNTEAFF. The DNA of the CDR3 is TGCGCCAGCAGCTTGGGTAGCACCCAGAACACTGAAGCTTTCTTT.

This clone was recorded a few times. The rearrangement uses TRBV5-5 and TRBJ2-1, with no clear D. The germline V gene encodes CDR1 SGHKS and CDR2 YYEKEE (reference sequence). V lost 1 base and J 1 base, leaving 12 bases between the germline ends. This CDR3 region has 16 residues. CDR3 nucleotides: TGTGCCAGCAGCTTGTTTGCTAGTATTTCCTACAATGAGCAGTTCTTC. It translates to CASSLFASISYNEQFF. Supplemented by reference TRBV5-5 and TRBJ2-1, the full variable domain reads DAGVTQSPTHLIKTRGQQVTLRCSPISGHKSVSWYQQVLGQGPQFIFQYYEKEERGRGNFPDRFSARQFPNYSSELNVNALLLGDSALYLCASSLFASISYNEQFFGPGTRLTVL.

This clone was recorded at least ten times. The chain links TRBV7-3 to TRBJ2-1; no firm D call. The V end lost 2 bases, the J end lost 8 bases, and 4 bases lay between the germline ends. This CDR3 spans 11 amino acids. CDR1 SGHTA and CDR2 FQGTGA come from the germline V gene. The CDR3 bases are TGTGCCAGCAGCTTAGGGGATGAGCAGTTCTTC. This codes for CASSLGDEQFF.

This clone was counted only a few times. The rearrangement joins TRBV2 to TRBJ1-4, with D tentatively TRBD1 (5 bases). This CDR3 contains 14 residues. Trimming stripped 8 bases from V and 7 bases from J, with 17 bases between. Germline assignment: CDR1 SNHLY and CDR2 FYNNEI. CDR3 bases: TGTGCCAGCGATCTTCAGGGATCAAGTGAAAAACTGTTTTTT. Amino acids: CASDLQGSSEKLFF. Drawing the rest from reference TRBV2 and TRBJ1-4, the complete variable domain is EPEVTQTPSHQVTQMGQEVILRCVPISNHLYFYWYRQILGQKVEFLVSFYNNEISEKSEIFDDQFSVERPDGSNFTLKIRSTKLEDSAMYFCASDLQGSSEKLFFGSGTQLSVL.

The rearrangement uses TRBV9 and TRBJ2-7, with D possibly being TRBD1 (6 bases). The V and J ends lost 1 base and 0 bases respectively, with 8 bases between them. The CDR3 consists of 14 residues. Germline V gene data show CDR1 as SGDLS and CDR2 as YYNGEE. The CDR3 coding sequence is TGTGCCAGCAGCGTAACAGGGTTCTCCTACGAGCAGTACTTC. Its protein product is CASSVTGFSYEQYF.

Turning to this clone: The sample contains more than one DNA sequence encoding this CDR3. The chain recombines TRBV28 with TRBJ2-2; possible D gene TRBD2, 5 bases. Germline V gives CDR1 MDHEN, CDR2 SYDVKM. The CDR3 consists of 14 residues. V shed 7 bases and J shed 4 bases, with 13 bases lying between them. The CDR3 is CASNRRRGTGELFF. The DNA for the CDR3 is TGTGCCAGCAACCGCCGTCGGGGCACCGGGGAGCTGTTTTTT.

This clone appeared a few times. V gene TRBV28 combines with J gene TRBJ1-1, with 11 bases lining up with TRBD1. The germline CDR1 and CDR2 sequences are MDHEN and SYDVKM. V gave up 4 bases and J gave up 1 base; unmatched junction bases: 8. This CDR3 has 17 amino acids. CDR3 sequence (DNA): TGTGCCAGCAGTTACCCGGGACAGGGGGTATCGAACACTGAAGCTTTCTTT. This sequence encodes CASSYPGQGVSNTEAFF.

Points on this clone: An end of the junction differs from the germline gene, which may be a read error. The chain uses TRBV2 and TRBJ2-2, with D tentatively TRBD1 (7 bases). The germline CDR1 and CDR2 sequences are SNHLY and FYNNEI. The CDR3 is made up of 13 amino acids. The CDR3: CARSTGTTGGLFF. CDR3 sequence (DNA): TGTGCCAGATCGACAGGGACCACCGGGGGGCTGTTTTTT.

The sample holds many counts of this clone. This sample also contains other DNA sequences that code for the same CDR3. This chain joins TRBV7-8 and TRBJ2-7; a weak D match, TRBD2 (5 bases). This CDR3 has 13 residues. V was shortened by 5 bases and J by 1 base, with 9 bases between the two germline ends. Germline V CDR1 and CDR2: SGHVS, FQNEAQ. The CDR3 spells CASSVRDSYEQYF. CDR3 DNA: TGTGCCAGCAGCGTGAGGGATTCCTACGAGCAGTACTTC.

This clone was detected ten times or more. The V gene is TRBV6-5, the J gene TRBJ2-7; tentative D call: TRBD1 (5 bases). Germline V gene lookup returns CDR1 MNHEY and CDR2 SVGAGI. V was shortened by 6 bases and J by 2 bases, with 14 bases between the two germline ends. This CDR3 region has 14 residues. The CDR3: CASRSTGRAYEQYF. The DNA of the CDR3 is TGTGCCAGCAGAAGCACAGGACGGGCCTACGAGCAGTACTTC.

This clone came up many times. The chain uses TRBV10-3 and TRBJ1-1; D uncertain. Germline V gives CDR1 ENHRY, CDR2 SYGVKD. Trimming took 3 bases from V and 2 from J, leaving 10 bases between them. The CDR3 loop spans 14 amino acids. DNA for the CDR3: TGTGCCATCAGTGATGAGGGTAGAAACACTGAAGCTTTCTTT. Translation: CAISDEGRNTEAFF.

This clone was detected only a few times. The genes are TRBV23-1 and TRBJ2-1, with 7 positions matching TRBD2. TRBV23-1 is designated an ORF whose function remains uncertain. This CDR3 is built from 16 residues. After removal of 1 base from V and 5 bases from J, the junction contained 8 bases not matched to a gene. The CDR3 DNA sequence: TGCGCCAGCAGTCAATATTGCGGGAGTCCCGACAATGAGCAGTTCTTC. Translating it yields CASSQYCGSPDNEQFF.

J is TRBJ1-1 and V is TRBV7-9; D not certain. Trimming shortened V by 6 bases and J by 11 bases, and 4 bases separated the two germline ends. The germline V gene has CDR1 SEHNR and CDR2 FQNEAQ (reference sequence). CDR3 length: 8 amino acids. CDR3 residues: CASRSAFF. CDR3 DNA: TGTGCCAGCAGATCGGCTTTCTTT.

At least ten counts were recorded for this clone. CDR3 protein: CASSNPQGGEAFF. DNA of the CDR3: TGTGCCAGCAGCAACCCACAGGGGGGTGAAGCTTTCTTT. The J gene is TRBJ1-1, the V gene TRBV28; 8 bases are a match to TRBD1. There are 13 residues in the CDR3. The V gene end was trimmed by 6 bases and the J gene end by 7 bases; junction bases not matched to a gene: 7. CDR1 is MDHEN and CDR2 is SYDVKM in the germline V gene.

V usage is TRBV25-1 and J usage is TRBJ1-2, with D possibly TRBD1 on 6 matching bases. CDR1 MGHDK and CDR2 SYGVNS come from the germline V gene. This CDR3 is built from 13 residues. The V and J ends lost 6 bases and 0 bases respectively, with 8 bases between them. The CDR3 DNA is TGTGCCAGCAGGGACAGCTCTAACTATGGCTACACCTTC. This translates into CASRDSSNYGYTF.

This clone was observed a handful of times. The chain links TRBV7-9 to TRBJ2-1, with 9 bases fitting TRBD2. V lost 1 base and J lost 10; bases outside the gene matches: 8. Germline CDR1 SEHNR, CDR2 FQNEAQ (reference sequence). The CDR3 is made up of 15 amino acids. The CDR3 loop reads CASSLGTSAQGEQFF. CDR3 DNA sequence: TGTGCCAGCAGCTTAGGGACTAGCGCCCAGGGCGAGCAGTTCTTC.

V usage is TRBV28 and J usage is TRBJ1-5; D gene uncertain. V gave up 3 bases and J gave up 1 base, with 7 bases separating them. Germline loops: CDR1 MDHEN, CDR2 SYDVKM. CDR3 length equals 14 residues. CDR3 sequence: CASSFHTSNQPQHF. CDR3 DNA: TGTGCCAGCAGTTTCCACACCAGCAATCAGCCCCAGCATTTT.

V is TRBV28 and J is TRBJ2-1; D perhaps matches TRBD1 (5 bases). Trimming removed 7 bases from V and 0 bases from J, with 16 bases in between. CDR1 is MDHEN and CDR2 is SYDVKM in the germline V gene. The CDR3 spans 16 residues. The CDR3 DNA sequence: TGTGCCAGCACCCCTCTCGGGCAGGGCTCCTACAATGAGCAGTTCTTC. Amino acids: CASTPLGQGSYNEQFF.

The rearrangement uses TRBV11-2 and TRBJ2-2; tentative D call: TRBD1 (6 bases). V gave up 3 bases and J gave up 6 bases, with 11 bases separating them. Germline assignment: CDR1 SGHAT and CDR2 FQNNGV. The CDR3 spans 14 residues. The CDR3: CASSFYREPGELFF. The CDR3 DNA reads as TGTGCCAGCAGCTTTTACAGGGAACCCGGGGAGCTGTTTTTT.

This clone has a handful of counts. The chain employs TRBV9 and TRBJ2-5; D not resolved. V was clipped by 0 bases and J by 0 bases, with 9 bases between them. The CDR3 covers 15 residues. Looked up from germline, CDR1 is SGDLS and CDR2 is YYNGEE. The CDR3 protein is CASSVAYGDQETQYF. CDR3 nucleotide sequence: TGTGCCAGCAGCGTAGCTTATGGCGACCAAGAGACCCAGTACTTC.

The chain employs TRBV6-5 and TRBJ1-5; 7 nucleotides align to TRBD1. The germline V gene has CDR1 MNHEY and CDR2 SVGAGI. The CDR3 runs to 16 residues. V shed 4 bases and J 7 bases; nucleotides not matched to a gene: 13. In DNA, the CDR3 is TGTGCCAGCAGTTCCACTGGGGGAGGGGGCGGCCAGCCCCAGCATTTT. Translated: CASSSTGGGGGQPQHF.

The CDR3: CASSLRGLAGDPNEQFF. The CDR3 DNA sequence: TGTGCCAGCAGCTTAAGGGGACTAGCGGGAGACCCAAATGAGCAGTTCTTC. This chain links TRBV7-2 with TRBJ2-1; TRBD2 agrees at 14 bases. The CDR3 length is 17 residues. V was pared by 2 bases and J by 7 bases, with 7 bases of the junction left unmatched. Germline CDR1 is SGHTA and CDR2 is FQGNSA.

This clone has at least ten counts. The chain carries TRBV7-9 and TRBJ2-1; D gene uncertain. V lost 8 bases to trimming and J lost 6 bases, with 11 bases between them. The length of the CDR3 is 12 residues. CDR1 is SEHNR, CDR2 FQNEAQ, per germline (reference sequence). Here the CDR3 DNA reads TGTGCCAGCGAAAGTTGGGGCAATGAGCAGTTCTTC. Translating it yields CASESWGNEQFF.

This clone was counted only a few times. CDR3 coding DNA: TGTGCCAGCTCACCACGGACTAGCGGGAGAGATACGCAGTATTTT. Protein: CASSPRTSGRDTQYF. V is TRBV18 and J is TRBJ2-3, with TRBD2 matching over 13 bases. The CDR3 runs 15 residues. J was trimmed by 5 bases and V by 1 base; bases with no gene match: 0. CDR1 and CDR2 (germline): KGHSH, LQKENI.

This clone has only one observation. The chain uses TRBV4-2 and TRBJ2-7, with TRBD2 matching over 11 bases. V gave up 1 base and J gave up 3 bases; unmatched junction bases: 2. The CDR3 has 15 amino acids. Germline CDR1 and CDR2: LGHNA and YNFKEQ. The CDR3 spells CASSQGGLADYEQYF. For the CDR3, the DNA is TGTGCCAGCAGCCAAGGGGGACTAGCGGACTACGAGCAGTACTTC.

The genes are TRBV18 and TRBJ1-2; maybe TRBD1 (5 bases). The germline V gene encodes CDR1 KGHSH and CDR2 LQKENI. The germline V and J ends were trimmed by 5 bases and 0 bases, with 13 bases remaining between them. The CDR3 has 15 residues. CDR3 DNA: TGTGCCAGCTCAATGAGCCGAGGGGCTAACTATGGCTACACCTTC. Residues: CASSMSRGANYGYTF.

V is TRBV10-3 and J is TRBJ2-3, with D maybe TRBD1 (6 bases). The CDR3 has 14 residues. Germline CDR1 reads ENHRY; CDR2 reads SYGVKD. Trimming shortened V by 2 bases and J by 2 bases, and 8 bases separated the two germline ends. CDR3 nucleotide sequence: TGTGCCATCAGTGAGAACAGGGACACAGATACGCAGTATTTT. Translation gives CAISENRDTDTQYF.

The sample holds many counts of this clone. V gene TRBV5-1 combines with J gene TRBJ2-7; 7 positions match TRBD1. The germline CDR1 and CDR2 sequences are SGHRS and YFSETQ. Trimming cost V 2 bases and J 3 bases; bases outside gene matches: 2. The CDR3 length is 13 residues. CDR3 nucleotide sequence: TGCGCCAGCAGCTTTGACAGGGACTACGAGCAGTACTTC. Protein sequence: CASSFDRDYEQYF.

This clone was detected many times. The genes are TRBV6-6 and TRBJ1-1, with D possibly matching TRBD1 (5 bases). The CDR3 has 13 amino acids. Germline assignment: CDR1 MNHNY and CDR2 SVGAGI (reference sequence). V lost 6 bases to trimming and J lost 1 base, with 9 bases between them. CDR3 in amino acids: CASRVQGNTEAFF. The CDR3 coding sequence is TGTGCCAGCAGAGTTCAGGGGAACACTGAAGCTTTCTTT.